This passage covers 25 T cell receptor beta chains from one sample sequenced in a study of cytomegalovirus exposure and HLA in healthy donors. A multiplex PCR was run with 60 Vbeta primers and 13 Jbeta primers. This table comes from immunoSEQ multiplex PCR, and its TCRdb copy is limited to in-frame clones, with some not included. There are some 89,000 clones in the sample, with 3.4% held by the top ten. Sequencing used PBMCs. Receptors were obtained from a woman aged 25 to 39 in good health and CMV-seronegative.

The rearrangement uses TRBV9 and TRBJ2-3, with 10 bases matching TRBD2. Germline lookup yields CDR1 SGDLS and CDR2 YYNGEE. The V and J ends lost 0 bases and 5 bases, in that order; junction bases with no gene match: 15. The CDR3 has 19 residues. For the CDR3, the DNA is TGTGCCAGCAGCGTAGCAGTTAGCGGGGGGCCCCACCCGAGAGATACGCAGTATTTT. It specifies CASSVAVSGGPHPRDTQYF.

The rearrangement joins TRBV28 to TRBJ1-2, with D uncertain. The ends were cut back, 5 bases at V and 2 bases at J, with 9 bases in the middle. Germline V gene lookup returns CDR1 MDHEN and CDR2 SYDVKM. CDR3 length: 13 residues. CDR3: CASSAGRNYGYTF. DNA of the CDR3: TGTGCCAGCAGTGCCGGCAGGAACTATGGCTACACCTTC.

V is TRBV29-1 and J is TRBJ2-7; 8 bases are a match to TRBD2. Unmatched junction bases numbered 4, after V lost 6 bases and J lost 3 bases. In germline, CDR1 is SQVTM, CDR2 ANQGSEA. The CDR3 length is 12 residues. The DNA for the CDR3 is TGCAGCGTCAAGCGGGAGAGCTACGAGCAGTACTTC. Translation: CSVKRESYEQYF.

The rearrangement uses TRBV28 and TRBJ1-5; D call uncertain. The CDR3 spans 12 residues. V gave up 4 bases and J gave up 7 bases, with 8 bases separating them. The V gene's germline CDR1 is MDHEN and CDR2 SYDVKM. This CDR3 reads CASSSPRQPQHF. The CDR3 DNA is TGTGCCAGCAGTTCCCCCAGGCAGCCCCAGCATTTT.

Worth noting for this clone: The same CDR3 can be traced to other DNA sequences in this sample. The J gene is TRBJ2-7, the V gene TRBV9; 8 bases match TRBD1. CDR1 is SGDLS and CDR2 is YYNGEE in the germline V gene. With V trimmed by 0 bases and J by 7 bases, 6 bases remained unmatched. CDR3 length equals 14 residues. In DNA form, the CDR3 reads TGTGCCAGCAGCGTAGGGCAGGGGGCGCGGGAGCAGTACTTC. Translating it yields CASSVGQGAREQYF.

The CDR3 DNA reads as TGTGCCAGCAGCCAAGACGGGACAGGGGCAAACTACTATGGCTACACCTTC. Protein product: CASSQDGTGANYYGYTF. This chain links TRBV14 with TRBJ1-2; 10 nucleotides agree with TRBD1. V dropped 0 bases and J dropped 3; count of bases not matched to a gene: 7. Germline V gene sequence: CDR1 SGHDN, CDR2 FVKESK. The CDR3 is made up of 17 amino acids.

V and J are TRBV7-3 and TRBJ2-1; the match to TRBD1 covers 7 bases. V lost 5 bases, J lost 10 bases, and 5 bases stayed unmatched. Germline V gene sequence: CDR1 SGHTA, CDR2 FQGTGA. The CDR3 is 12 amino acids. The CDR3 DNA is TGTGCCAGCAGCCCTCAGGGGGTCGAGCAGTTCTTC. It is translated as CASSPQGVEQFF.

This rearrangement joins TRBV2 to TRBJ2-2, with D possibly matching TRBD2 (6 bases). The germline V gene has CDR1 SNHLY and CDR2 FYNNEI. V gave up 8 bases and J gave up 3 bases, with 16 bases separating them. This CDR3 spans 15 amino acids. The CDR3 sequence is CASSLLAAHTGELFF. DNA of the CDR3: TGTGCCAGCTCACTATTAGCGGCGCACACCGGGGAGCTGTTTTTT.

The chain has TRBV7-9 and TRBJ1-1; D unclear. This CDR3 has 11 residues. Per germline, CDR1 SEHNR and CDR2 FQNEAQ (reference sequence). The V end lost 8 bases, the J end lost 6 bases, and 10 bases lay between the germline ends. This CDR3 is CASSSGPEAFF. CDR3 in DNA: TGTGCCAGCTCCTCGGGTCCTGAAGCTTTCTTT.

The chain uses TRBV11-2 and TRBJ2-5; D might be TRBD2 (6 bases). The CDR3 is 14 residues long. Trimming left V 0 bases short and J 5 bases short, with 10 bases between. Germline CDR1 reads SGHAT; CDR2 reads FQNNGV. As DNA, the CDR3 is TGTGCCAGCAGCTTAGATCGACTAGTGGAGACCCAGTACTTC. This translates into CASSLDRLVETQYF.

This sequence joins TRBV27 and TRBJ2-7; no clear D. V was pared by 6 bases and J by 1 base, with 19 bases between. The CDR3 is 16 residues long. Germline-derived CDR1 and CDR2 are MNHEY and SMNVEV (reference sequence). The CDR3 coding sequence is TGTGCCAGCAGGAGCCTTACGCGAGAGTCGTCCTACGAGCAGTACTTC. Amino acid sequence: CASRSLTRESSYEQYF.

The chain combines TRBV7-9 with TRBJ1-4; TRBD1 might be the D (6 bases). Trimming stripped 1 base from V and 1 base from J, with 10 bases between. The V gene's germline CDR1 is SEHNR and CDR2 FQNEAQ (reference sequence). The CDR3 totals 16 residues. The CDR3 DNA reads TGTGCCAGCAGCTTAGGACTACAGGGAACTAATGAAAAACTGTTTTTT. Translated, it gives CASSLGLQGTNEKLFF.

The rearrangement joins TRBV20-1 to TRBJ2-7; D gene unclear. Looked up from germline, CDR1 is DFQATT and CDR2 is SNEGSKA (reference sequence). The CDR3 is 9 amino acids. CDR3 amino acids: CSPFHEQYF. In nucleotides, the CDR3 is TGCAGCCCCTTCCACGAGCAGTACTTC.

The V gene is TRBV6-1, the J gene TRBJ2-7, with TRBD1 matching 9 bases. The V gene end was trimmed by 1 base and the J gene end by 3 bases; junction bases not matched to a gene: 10. The CDR3 has 17 residues. The germline V gene has CDR1 MNHNS and CDR2 SASEGT. CDR3 in amino acids: CASSEEWTGAIFYEQYF. Here the CDR3 DNA reads TGTGCCAGCAGTGAAGAATGGACAGGGGCTATCTTCTACGAGCAGTACTTC.

This chain's CDR3 is CASTRGQMNTEAFF. The CDR3 bases are TGTGCCAGCACACGCGGGCAGATGAACACTGAAGCTTTCTTT. The chain employs TRBV6-1 and TRBJ1-1; D unclear. Germline-derived CDR1 and CDR2 are MNHNS and SASEGT. V was clipped by 7 bases and J by 0 bases, with 12 bases between them. The CDR3 spans 14 residues.

The chain uses TRBV5-1 and TRBJ2-7; 8 bases fit TRBD1. The V gene's germline CDR1 is SGHRS and CDR2 YFSETQ. J was trimmed by 1 base and V by 1 base; bases with no gene match: 4. This CDR3 is built from 15 residues. DNA for the CDR3: TGCGCCAGCAGCTTGTTCCAGGGGGCGTCCTACGAGCAGTACTTC. This translates into CASSLFQGASYEQYF.

The chain links TRBV4-1 to TRBJ1-3; D possibly corresponds to TRBD1 (5 bases). The CDR3 contains 22 residues. CDR1 is MGHRA and CDR2 is YSYEKL in the germline V gene. Between the trimmed V and J ends, which lost 2 bases and 0 bases, there was a span of 29 bases. CDR3 sequence reads: CASSQSFLEGPANLLSGNTIYF. CDR3 DNA: TGCGCCAGCAGCCAATCCTTTCTGGAGGGGCCCGCAAATCTTCTCTCTGGAAACACCATATATTTT.

The J gene is TRBJ2-2, the V gene TRBV9, with D possibly matching TRBD2 (5 bases). Trimming took 0 bases from V and 1 from J, leaving 10 bases between them. CDR1 and CDR2 from the germline V gene are SGDLS and YYNGEE. The CDR3 is 16 amino acids. The CDR3, as DNA: TGTGCCAGCAGCGTAGCTGCCCGGGGGAACACCGGGGAGCTGTTTTTT. Translating gives CASSVAARGNTGELFF.

This sequence joins TRBV9 and TRBJ2-5, with D tentatively TRBD2 (5 bases). The CDR3 totals 11 residues. Per the germline V gene, CDR1 is SGDLS and CDR2 is YYNGEE. V was trimmed by 2 bases and J by 11 bases, leaving 10 bases between them. The CDR3 loop is CASSVEREQYF. The CDR3 DNA reads as TGTGCCAGCAGCGTGGAGAGGGAGCAGTACTTC.

The CDR3 loop is CASSEGGLLDNEQFF. For the CDR3, the DNA is TGCGCCAGCAGTGAGGGCGGCCTCCTCGACAATGAGCAGTTCTTC. The rearrangement uses TRBV10-1 and TRBJ2-1; D uncertain. In germline, CDR1 is WNHNN, CDR2 SYGVQD (reference sequence). The CDR3 is 15 residues long. Trimming removed 2 bases at V and 5 bases at J, with 13 bases between.

The gene calls are TRBV28 and TRBJ1-2; 7 positions match TRBD1. The CDR3 is 14 amino acids. J gave up 6 bases and V 5 bases, and 9 bases lay outside the gene matches. CDR1 and CDR2 (germline): MDHEN, SYDVKM. CDR3 bases: TGTGCCAGCAGTCCACCCGACAGGGTTAATGGCTACACCTTC. It codes for CASSPPDRVNGYTF.

The chain joins TRBV28 to TRBJ1-5; maybe TRBD1 (6 bases). V shed 8 bases and J shed 2 bases, with 7 bases lying between them. This CDR3 region has 12 residues. The germline gives CDR1 MDHEN, CDR2 SYDVKM. In DNA form, the CDR3 reads TGTGCCAGCGGGGGCGGCAATCAGCCCCAGCATTTT. Amino acid sequence: CASGGGNQPQHF.

The V and J genes are TRBV29-1 and TRBJ1-1; the D is unclear. This CDR3 is 12 amino acids long. The germline CDR1 and CDR2 sequences are SQVTM and ANQGSEA. Trimming shortened V by 4 bases and J by 0 bases, and 6 bases separated the two germline ends. The CDR3 DNA sequence: TGCAGCGTTGGCGGGATGAACACTGAAGCTTTCTTT. Translated: CSVGGMNTEAFF.

V and J are TRBV19 and TRBJ2-7; 9 bases are a match to TRBD1. With V trimmed by 4 bases and J by 3 bases, 7 bases remained unmatched. CDR1 LNHDA and CDR2 SQIVND come from the germline V gene (reference sequence). The CDR3 runs to 15 residues. The CDR3 protein is CASSKNHRGLYEQYF. CDR3 sequence (DNA): TGTGCCAGTAGTAAAAACCACAGGGGGCTCTACGAGCAGTACTTC.

J is TRBJ2-7 and V is TRBV29-1; TRBD2 matches 11 bases. This CDR3 has 16 amino acids. V trimming: 4 bases; J trimming: 6 bases; junction bases outside the gene matches: 14. The germline gives CDR1 SQVTM, CDR2 ANQGSEA. CDR3: CSVAGTSGLLGLEQYF. CDR3 nucleotides: TGCAGCGTTGCAGGGACTAGCGGCCTCCTGGGGCTCGAGCAGTACTTC.